The rows below give T cell receptor beta chains drawn from one sample of a study of T-cell reconstitution after alpha-beta-depleted transplantation in children. TCRdb called the PCR reads again in MiXCR, with one record for every CDR3 protein. The sample carries around 450,000 distinct CDR3 sequences, about 17% recorded once. Sequencing was performed on PBMCs, mostly from graft donor cells, taken 360 days after TCRalphabeta/CD19-depleted stem cell transplant. The receptor source for this set is a boy less than two years old who had a stem cell transplant for Wiskott-Aldrich syndrome, so the T cells may come from the graft donor. Both conserved end residues are part of each CDR3. Each record gives: J gene, V gene, D gene, clone size, CDR3 DNA, CDR3 protein. A D gene is named only where the DNA matches it firmly. The size of a clone is reported for some rows only, either as once, few or many, or as a class for expanded clones.

TRBJ2-6,TRBV29-1,TRBD1,few,TGCAGCGTCTTAGGGGGCCACTCCCCCGGGGCCAACGTCCTGACTTTC,CSVLGGHSPGANVLTF
TRBJ2-1,TRBV5-1,TRBD1,NA,TGCGCCAGCAGTGGGACAGGGGGCCTCAATGAGCAGTTCTTC,CASSGTGGLNEQFF
TRBJ2-6,TRBV5-1,NA,NA,TGCGCCAGCAGCTCCTACTCTGGAGCTGGGGCCAACGTCCTGACTTTC,CASSSYSGAGANVLTF
TRBJ2-3,TRBV15,TRBD1,NA,TGTGCCACCAGCAGAGTAGGGGGCCGAACAGATACGCAGTATTTT,CATSRVGGRTDTQYF
TRBJ2-1,TRBV6-5,TRBD2,NA,TGTGCCAGCAGTTACCGGGGCGGGGGGGACAATGAGCAGTTCTTC,CASSYRGGGDNEQFF
TRBJ1-3,TRBV3-1,TRBD1,NA,TGTGCCAGCAGCCAAGGAACCGACAGGGCAGGGGGAAACACCATATATTTT,CASSQGTDRAGGNTIYF
TRBJ1-1,TRBV12-3/TRBV12-4,TRBD1,few,TGTGCCAGCAGTTTATATCCTTCGACAGGGGCCACTGAAGCTTTCTTT,CASSLYPSTGATEAFF
TRBJ2-2,TRBV10-1,NA,few,TGCGCCAGCAGTGAGGTGGGGAACACCGGGGAGCTGTTTTTT,CASSEVGNTGELFF
TRBJ2-7,TRBV7-8,NA,NA,TGTGCCAGCAGCTTAGCGCACCTCACCCCTACCTACGAGCAGTACTTC,CASSLAHLTPTYEQYF
TRBJ1-1,TRBV12-3/TRBV12-4,NA,many,TGTGCCAGCAGCTTCTGGGGCGCTGAAGCTTTCTTT,CASSFWGAEAFF
TRBJ2-5,TRBV24-1,TRBD1,NA,TGTGCCACCAGTGATTTCCCCCCTCGACAGGGGGCTGTGGAGACCCAGTACTTC,CATSDFPPRQGAVETQYF
TRBJ2-6,TRBV10-3,TRBD1,NA,TGTGCCATCAGTGAGCCACGGTGGGACAGCGAAAGAGCTGGGGCCAACGTCCTGACTTTC,CAISEPRWDSERAGANVLTF
TRBJ2-3,TRBV6-1,TRBD2,many,TGTGCCAGCAGTCCTAGCGGGGGTAGCACAGATACGCAGTATTTT,CASSPSGGSTDTQYF
TRBJ2-7,TRBV18,TRBD1,NA,TGTGCCAGCTCACCAGTGGACAGGGGTAACGAGCAGTACTTC,CASSPVDRGNEQYF
TRBJ2-1,TRBV7-9,TRBD1,NA,TGTGCCAGCAGCCGCTCAGGGACAGGGCGGCAGTTCTTC,CASSRSGTGRQFF
TRBJ2-7,TRBV10-3,TRBD2,NA,TGTGCCATCTGGGGGGGGAGGAGGACCTACGAGCAGTACTTC,CAIWGGRRTYEQYF
TRBJ1-2,TRBV29-1,NA,few,TGCAGCGTTGTGGGGGGCACCTTC,CSVVGGTF
TRBJ2-1,TRBV4-3,NA,NA,TGCGCCAGCAGCCAGGGAATTAGCATCTCAAGCGCTGAGCAGTTCTTC,CASSQGISISSAEQFF
TRBJ2-5,TRBV7-9,NA,many,TGTGCCAGCAGCTTAATGGCGGCCCAAGAGACCCAGTACTTC,CASSLMAAQETQYF
TRBJ2-1,TRBV4-1,NA,few,TGCGCCAGCAGCCAAGATTTCGGACGGGACAATGAGCAGTTCTTC,CASSQDFGRDNEQFF
TRBJ2-2,TRBV12-3/TRBV12-4,NA,NA,TGTGCCAGCAGTTTCCCCCACGGCCCCACCGGGGAGCTGTTTTTT,CASSFPHGPTGELFF
TRBJ2-1,TRBV20-1,NA,NA,TGCAGTGCTACTGGCGGGCCTCACAATGAGCAGTTCTTC,CSATGGPHNEQFF
TRBJ2-2,TRBV4-2,TRBD2,NA,TGTGCCAGCAGCCAAGTGGGACTAGCGGTGGAGGCCGGGGAGCTGTTTTTT,CASSQVGLAVEAGELFF
TRBJ2-1,TRBV2,TRBD2,NA,TGTGCCAGCAGCCCCGGGACTAGCGGGTTCTTCTCCTACAATGAGCAGTTCTTC,CASSPGTSGFFSYNEQFF
TRBJ2-1,TRBV6-5,NA,few,TGTGCCAGCAGTTACGGGGTAGGATCCTACAATGAGCAGTTCTTC,CASSYGVGSYNEQFF
TRBJ2-1,TRBV11-2,TRBD2,NA,TGTGCCAGCAGCTTATGGCCGGGAGGGCCGGGTCGGAATGAGCAGTTCTTC,CASSLWPGGPGRNEQFF
TRBJ2-7,TRBV20-1,TRBD2,few,TGCAGTGCTAGTAGCGCTAGCGGGACCCCAACCTACGAGCAGTACTTC,CSASSASGTPTYEQYF
TRBJ2-7,TRBV29-1,NA,NA,TGCAGCGTTGTTGGTAGTTGGCAGGGAGTGGGCTACGAGCAGTACTTC,CSVVGSWQGVGYEQYF
TRBJ2-5,TRBV7-9,TRBD2,few,TGTGCCAGCAGCTCCCGGCGGGGGGAGACCCAGTACTTC,CASSSRRGETQYF
TRBJ1-1,TRBV6-5,NA,few,TGTGCCAGCAGTAGCGTTGAGAGTTTTGGAGCTTTCTTT,CASSSVESFGAFF
TRBJ1-6,TRBV2,NA,NA,TGTGCCAGCAGTGTGCGGCAGACGGCTAATTCACCCCTCCACTTT,CASSVRQTANSPLHF
TRBJ2-4,TRBV5-1,NA,NA,TGCGCCAGCAGCTTGGTGGTGACAGAGACTATCAAAAACATTCAGTACTTC,CASSLVVTETIKNIQYF
TRBJ2-5,TRBV5-1,NA,few,TGCGCCAGCACAATCACAGGGCGACTCCAAGAGACCCAGTACTTC,CASTITGRLQETQYF
TRBJ2-1,TRBV7-6,NA,few,TGTGCCAGCAGCCCATTAGGACACGATCTGCTAACCTACAATGAGCAGTTCTTC,CASSPLGHDLLTYNEQFF
TRBJ2-1,TRBV20-1,NA,few,TGCAGTGCTAGGAAGGGGGTTTTGGGCAATGAGCAGTTCTTC,CSARKGVLGNEQFF
TRBJ2-2,TRBV7-6,NA,NA,TGTGCCAGCAGCTTATACCAACGGGCCGGGGAGCTGTTTTTT,CASSLYQRAGELFF
TRBJ2-3,TRBV24-1,TRBD2,few,TGTGCCACCAGTGATAAACTAGCGGGGGAGCAGTATTTT,CATSDKLAGEQYF
TRBJ2-7,TRBV4-3,NA,few,TGCGCCAGCAGCCAAGACCCCGGGAGTCCCTACGAGCAGTACTTC,CASSQDPGSPYEQYF
TRBJ2-7,TRBV10-3,TRBD1,NA,TGTGCCATCAGTGAGTCAGTCGCAGGGGGCGTCTACGAGCAGTACTTC,CAISESVAGGVYEQYF
TRBJ2-3,TRBV18,NA,few,TGTGCCAGCTCACCCCGAGCGGGCATGAGCACAGATACGCAGTATTTT,CASSPRAGMSTDTQYF
TRBJ2-3,TRBV13,TRBD2,NA,TGTGCCAGCAGCTATAGGACTAGCGGAAGCACAGATACGCAGTATTTT,CASSYRTSGSTDTQYF
TRBJ1-6,TRBV6-5,NA,NA,TGTGCCAGCAGTTACTCGATGGGCTCACCCCTCCACTTT,CASSYSMGSPLHF
TRBJ2-5,TRBV15,NA,NA,TGTGCCACCAGCAGAGGACGTTCAGAGACCCAGTACTTC,CATSRGRSETQYF
TRBJ2-7,TRBV29-1,NA,many,TGCAGCGTTGAATCGAGGGGCCGTACTACCTACGAGCAGTACTTC,CSVESRGRTTYEQYF
TRBJ2-1,TRBV7-8,TRBD1,NA,TGTGCCAGCAGCTCCCGGGACAGGGTCAACAATGAGCAGTTCTTC,CASSSRDRVNNEQFF
TRBJ2-7,TRBV4-3,TRBD1,NA,TGCGCCAGCAGCCAAGATCGGACAGGCTACTACGAGCAGTACTTC,CASSQDRTGYYEQYF
TRBJ2-2,TRBV6-4,NA,few,TGTGCCAGCAGTTGGACTTCCGACACCGGGGAGCTGTTTTTT,CASSWTSDTGELFF
TRBJ2-1,TRBV6-4,TRBD1,NA,TGTGCCAACCGGGACAGGGAATCCCCAAGCTCCTACAATGAGCAGTTCTTC,CANRDRESPSSYNEQFF
TRBJ2-3,TRBV18,NA,few,TGTGCCAGCTCACTACTACAGGACCCTCCGCAGTATTTT,CASSLLQDPPQYF
TRBJ2-7,TRBV12-3/TRBV12-4,TRBD1,many,TGTGCCAGCAGTTACGGGTCCAGGGGGCAGGAGCAGTACTTC,CASSYGSRGQEQYF
TRBJ2-1,TRBV27,TRBD1,few,TGTGCCAGTCTCAGGGGGTATGAGCAGTTCTTC,CASLRGYEQFF